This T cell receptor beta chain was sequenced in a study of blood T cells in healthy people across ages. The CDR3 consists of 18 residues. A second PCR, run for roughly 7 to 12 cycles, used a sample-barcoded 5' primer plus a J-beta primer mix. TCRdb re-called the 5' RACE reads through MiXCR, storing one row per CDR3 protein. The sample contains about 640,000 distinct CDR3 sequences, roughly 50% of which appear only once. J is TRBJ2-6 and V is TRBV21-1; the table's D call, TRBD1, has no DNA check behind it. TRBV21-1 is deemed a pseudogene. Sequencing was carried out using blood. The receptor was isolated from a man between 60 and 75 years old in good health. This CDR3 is CARGQGGFRLSGANVLTF. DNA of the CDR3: TGTGCCAGAGGACAGGGGGGTTTCAGGTTGTCTGGGGCCAACGTCCTGACTTTC.